This T cell receptor beta chain was retrieved from a study of beta chain features in type 1 diabetes. Points from the study as a whole: When cDNA is sequenced, cells with high TCR expression could be over-represented. Any PCR bias toward short templates would affect both groups alike. When Type 1 diabetes patients were examined, their TCRB CDR3s proved moderately but significantly shorter in all four CD4+ subsets.

Germline CDR1 and CDR2: SQVTM and ANQGSEA. There are 13 residues in the CDR3. V shed 1 base, J shed 7 bases, and the junction held 5 bases outside the gene matches. Sequenced material consisted of expressed TCRB transcripts (all of the isolated RNA was reverse transcribed). Produced via immunoSEQ multiplex PCR; TCRdb's table is partial and in-frame only. This repertoire shows 680,000 or so clones, under 15% found once; its top ten account for approximately 0.02%. Concerning this clone: Its antigen is unknown.

Purity of each sorted population was above 98%. The sequencing sample was made of naive CD4+ T cells from blood. The chain has TRBV29-1 and TRBJ2-7; 9 bases agree with TRBD1. The receptor was isolated from a man younger than 35 with type 1 diabetes. CDR3 sequence (DNA): TGCAGCGTTGAAGGGGGACAGGGTCCGGAGCAGTACTTC. Amino acid sequence: CSVEGGQGPEQYF.